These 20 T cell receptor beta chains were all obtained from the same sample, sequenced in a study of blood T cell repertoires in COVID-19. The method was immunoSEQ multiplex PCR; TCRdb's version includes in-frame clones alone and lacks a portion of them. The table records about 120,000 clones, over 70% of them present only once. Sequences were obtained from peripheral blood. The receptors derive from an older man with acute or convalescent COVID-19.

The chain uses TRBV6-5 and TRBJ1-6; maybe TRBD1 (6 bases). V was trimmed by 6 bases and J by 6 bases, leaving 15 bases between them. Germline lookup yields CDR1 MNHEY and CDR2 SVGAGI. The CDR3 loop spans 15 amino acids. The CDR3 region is CASSPGDTLNSPLHF. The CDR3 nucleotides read TGTGCCAGCAGCCCAGGGGATACCCTTAATTCACCCCTCCACTTT.

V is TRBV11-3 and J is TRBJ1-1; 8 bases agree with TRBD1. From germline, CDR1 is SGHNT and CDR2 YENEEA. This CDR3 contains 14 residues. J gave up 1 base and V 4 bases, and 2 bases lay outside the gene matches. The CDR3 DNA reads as TGTGCCAGCAGCTATACAGGGGGGAACACTGAAGCTTTCTTT. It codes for CASSYTGGNTEAFF.

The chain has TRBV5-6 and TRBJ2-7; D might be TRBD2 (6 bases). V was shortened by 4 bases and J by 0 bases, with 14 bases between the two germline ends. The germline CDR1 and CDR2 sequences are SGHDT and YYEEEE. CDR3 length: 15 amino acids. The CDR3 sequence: CASSPWDGSSYEQYF. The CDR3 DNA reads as TGTGCCAGCAGCCCGTGGGACGGGAGCTCCTACGAGCAGTACTTC.

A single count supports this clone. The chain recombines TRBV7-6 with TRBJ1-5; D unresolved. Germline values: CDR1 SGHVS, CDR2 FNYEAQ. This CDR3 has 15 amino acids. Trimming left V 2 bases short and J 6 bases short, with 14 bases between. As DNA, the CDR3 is TGTGCCAGCAGCTTAAGCCAGGATCTCGGTCAGCCCCAGCATTTT. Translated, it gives CASSLSQDLGQPQHF.

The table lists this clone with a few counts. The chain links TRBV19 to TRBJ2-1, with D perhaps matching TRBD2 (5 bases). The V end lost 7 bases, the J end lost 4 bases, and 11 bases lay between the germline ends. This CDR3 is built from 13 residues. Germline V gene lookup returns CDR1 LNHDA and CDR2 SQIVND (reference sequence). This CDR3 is CASKEAPYNEQFF. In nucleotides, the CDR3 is TGTGCCAGTAAGGAGGCACCTTACAATGAGCAGTTCTTC.

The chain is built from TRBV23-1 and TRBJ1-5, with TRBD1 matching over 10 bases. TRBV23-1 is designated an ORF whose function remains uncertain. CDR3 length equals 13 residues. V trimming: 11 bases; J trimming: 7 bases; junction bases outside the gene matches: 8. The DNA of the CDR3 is TGCGCCGGAAAGGACAGGGGGGAACAGCCCCAGCATTTT. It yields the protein CAGKDRGEQPQHF.

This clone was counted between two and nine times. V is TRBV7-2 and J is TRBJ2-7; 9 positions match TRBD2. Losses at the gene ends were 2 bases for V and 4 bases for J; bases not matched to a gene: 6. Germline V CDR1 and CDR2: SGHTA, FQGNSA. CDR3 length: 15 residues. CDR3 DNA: TGTGCCAGCAGCTTACTAGCGGGGTTTAGGTACGAGCAGTACTTC. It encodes CASSLLAGFRYEQYF.

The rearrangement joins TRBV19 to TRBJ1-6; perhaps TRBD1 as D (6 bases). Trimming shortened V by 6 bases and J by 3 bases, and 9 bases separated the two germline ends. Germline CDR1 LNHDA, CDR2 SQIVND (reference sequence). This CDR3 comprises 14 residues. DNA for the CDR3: TGTGCCAGTAGGCAGGGGAACTATAATTCACCCCTCCACTTT. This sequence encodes CASRQGNYNSPLHF.

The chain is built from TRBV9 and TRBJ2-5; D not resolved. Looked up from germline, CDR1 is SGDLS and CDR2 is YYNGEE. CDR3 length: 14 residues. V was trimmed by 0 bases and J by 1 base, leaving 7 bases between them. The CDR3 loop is CASSVGVGQETQYF. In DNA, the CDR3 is TGTGCCAGCAGCGTAGGCGTCGGCCAAGAGACCCAGTACTTC.

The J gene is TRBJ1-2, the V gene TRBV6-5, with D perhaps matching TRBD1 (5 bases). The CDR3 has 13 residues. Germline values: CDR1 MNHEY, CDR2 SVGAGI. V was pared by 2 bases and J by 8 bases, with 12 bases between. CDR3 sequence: CASSYPGGAGYTF. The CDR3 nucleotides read TGTGCCAGCAGTTACCCGGGGGGAGCCGGCTACACCTTC.

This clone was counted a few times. The CDR3 DNA follows: TGTGCCAGCTCACCACCCAATTCGCAGAATCCCCATGAAAAACTGTTTTTT. Residues: CASSPPNSQNPHEKLFF. The V call is TRBV18, the J call TRBJ1-4; D is undetermined. V dropped 0 bases and J dropped 6 bases, with 17 bases sitting between them. Germline CDR1 reads KGHSH; CDR2 reads LQKENI. CDR3 length: 17 amino acids.

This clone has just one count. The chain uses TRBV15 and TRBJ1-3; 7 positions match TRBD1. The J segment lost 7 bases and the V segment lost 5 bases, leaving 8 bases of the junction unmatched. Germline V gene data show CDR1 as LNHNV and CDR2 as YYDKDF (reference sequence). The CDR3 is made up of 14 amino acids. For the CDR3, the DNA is TGTGCCACCAGCGGGTCAGGGGGATTGAACACCATATATTTT. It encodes CATSGSGGLNTIYF.

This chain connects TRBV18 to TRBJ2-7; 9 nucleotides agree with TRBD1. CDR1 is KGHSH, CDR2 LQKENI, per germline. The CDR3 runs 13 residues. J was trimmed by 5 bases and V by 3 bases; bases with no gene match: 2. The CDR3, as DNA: TGTGCCAGCTCACCCGGGACAGGGAACGAGCAGTACTTC. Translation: CASSPGTGNEQYF.

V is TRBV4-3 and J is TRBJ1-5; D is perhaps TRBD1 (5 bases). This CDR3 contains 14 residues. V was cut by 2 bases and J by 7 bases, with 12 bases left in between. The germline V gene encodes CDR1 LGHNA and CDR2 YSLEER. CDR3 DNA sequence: TGCGCCAGCAGCCAAAGATTGGGGGGGCAGCCCCAGCATTTT. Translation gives CASSQRLGGQPQHF.

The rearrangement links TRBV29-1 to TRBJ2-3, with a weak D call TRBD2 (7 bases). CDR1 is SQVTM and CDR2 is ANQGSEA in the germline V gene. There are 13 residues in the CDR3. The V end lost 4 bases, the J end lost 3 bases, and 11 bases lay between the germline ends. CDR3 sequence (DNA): TGCAGCGTTGGGGGGGGCCAGACAGATACGCAGTATTTT. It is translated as CSVGGGQTDTQYF.

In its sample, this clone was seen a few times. Here the CDR3 DNA reads TGTGCCAGCGTCGGGGGGGCGGGAGATACGCAGTATTTT. It is translated as CASVGGAGDTQYF. The J gene is TRBJ2-3, the V gene TRBV11-2; 8 bases match TRBD2. V lost 8 bases, J lost 5 bases, and 6 bases stayed unmatched. The length of the CDR3 is 13 residues. Per the germline V gene, CDR1 is SGHAT and CDR2 is FQNNGV.

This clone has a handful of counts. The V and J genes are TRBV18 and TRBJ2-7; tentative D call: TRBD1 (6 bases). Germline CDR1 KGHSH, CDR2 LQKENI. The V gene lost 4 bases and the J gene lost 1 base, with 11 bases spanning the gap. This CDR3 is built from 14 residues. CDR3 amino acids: CASSLGQPSYEQYF. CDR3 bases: TGTGCCAGCTCACTTGGACAGCCTTCCTACGAGCAGTACTTC.

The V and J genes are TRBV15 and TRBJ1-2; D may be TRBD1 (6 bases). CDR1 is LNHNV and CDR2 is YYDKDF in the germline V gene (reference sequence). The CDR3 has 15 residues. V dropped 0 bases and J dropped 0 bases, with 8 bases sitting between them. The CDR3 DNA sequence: TGTGCCACCAGCAGAGAACAGGGCTCTAACTATGGCTACACCTTC. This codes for CATSREQGSNYGYTF.

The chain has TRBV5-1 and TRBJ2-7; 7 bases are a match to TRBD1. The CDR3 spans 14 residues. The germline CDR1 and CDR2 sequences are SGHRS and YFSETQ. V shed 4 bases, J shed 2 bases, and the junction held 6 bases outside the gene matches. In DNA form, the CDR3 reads TGCGCCAGCAGCGAGGACAGGCTCACCTACGAGCAGTACTTC. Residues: CASSEDRLTYEQYF.

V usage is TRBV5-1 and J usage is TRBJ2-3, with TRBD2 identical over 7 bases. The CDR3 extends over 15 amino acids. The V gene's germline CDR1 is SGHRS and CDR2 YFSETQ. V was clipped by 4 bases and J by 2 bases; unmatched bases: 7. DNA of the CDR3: TGCGCCAGCAGCCCCCCACGGGGGGACACAGATACGCAGTATTTT. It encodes CASSPPRGDTDTQYF.